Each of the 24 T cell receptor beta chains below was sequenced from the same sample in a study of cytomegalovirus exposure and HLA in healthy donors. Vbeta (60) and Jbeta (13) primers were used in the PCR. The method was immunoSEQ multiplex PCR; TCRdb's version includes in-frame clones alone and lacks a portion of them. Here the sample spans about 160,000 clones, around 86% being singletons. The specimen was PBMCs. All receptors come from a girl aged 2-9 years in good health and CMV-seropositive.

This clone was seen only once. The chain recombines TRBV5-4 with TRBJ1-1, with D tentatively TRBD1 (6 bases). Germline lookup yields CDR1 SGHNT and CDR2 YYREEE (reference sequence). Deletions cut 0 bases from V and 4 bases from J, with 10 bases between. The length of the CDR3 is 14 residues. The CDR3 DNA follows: TGTGCCAGCAGCTTGGGTGGCAGGGGCACTGAAGCTTTCTTT. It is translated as CASSLGGRGTEAFF.

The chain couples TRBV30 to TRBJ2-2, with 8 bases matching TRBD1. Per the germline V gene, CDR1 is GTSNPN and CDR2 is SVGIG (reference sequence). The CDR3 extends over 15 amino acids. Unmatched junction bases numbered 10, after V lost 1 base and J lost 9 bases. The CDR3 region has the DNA TGTGCCTGGAGTGCCCTGGGACAGGAAAGCCGGGAGCTGTTTTTT. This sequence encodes CAWSALGQESRELFF.

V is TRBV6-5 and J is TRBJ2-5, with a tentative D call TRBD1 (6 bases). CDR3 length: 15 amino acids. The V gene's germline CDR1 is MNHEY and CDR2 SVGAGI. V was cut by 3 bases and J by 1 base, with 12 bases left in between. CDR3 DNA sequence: TGTGCCAGCAGTTATCTCGGACAGACCCAAGAGACCCAGTACTTC. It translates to CASSYLGQTQETQYF.

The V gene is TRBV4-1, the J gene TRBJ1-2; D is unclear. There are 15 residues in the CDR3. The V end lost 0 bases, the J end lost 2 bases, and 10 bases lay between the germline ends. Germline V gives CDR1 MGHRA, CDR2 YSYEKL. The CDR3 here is CASSQDTEFNYGYTF. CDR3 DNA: TGCGCCAGCAGCCAAGATACGGAGTTCAACTATGGCTACACCTTC.

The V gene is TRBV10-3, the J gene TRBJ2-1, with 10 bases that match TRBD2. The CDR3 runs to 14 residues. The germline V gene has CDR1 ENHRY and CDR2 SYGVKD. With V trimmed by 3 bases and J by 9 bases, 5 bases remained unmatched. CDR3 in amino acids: CAISESGTSVEQFF. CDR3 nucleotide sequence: TGTGCCATCAGTGAATCCGGGACTAGCGTTGAGCAGTTCTTC.

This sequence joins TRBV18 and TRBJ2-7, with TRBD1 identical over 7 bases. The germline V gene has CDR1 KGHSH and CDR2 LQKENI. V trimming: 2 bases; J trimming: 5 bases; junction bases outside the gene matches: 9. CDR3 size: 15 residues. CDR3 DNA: TGTGCCAGCTCACCAGCCCGGACAGGCTTCCACGAGCAGTACTTC. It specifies CASSPARTGFHEQYF.

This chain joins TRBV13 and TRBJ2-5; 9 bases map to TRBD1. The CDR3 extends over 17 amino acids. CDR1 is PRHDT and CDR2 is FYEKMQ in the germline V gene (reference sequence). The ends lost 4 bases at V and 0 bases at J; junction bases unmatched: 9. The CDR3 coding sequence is TGTGCCAGCAGCTCTGGGAGTGGGACAGGGCACCAAGAGACCCAGTACTTC. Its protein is CASSSGSGTGHQETQYF. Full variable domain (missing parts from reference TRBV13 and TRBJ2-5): AAGVIQSPRHLIKEKRETATLKCYPIPRHDTVYWYQQGPGQDPQFLISFYEKMQSDKGSIPDRFSAQQFSDYHSELNMSSLELGDSALYFCASSSGSGTGHQETQYFGPGTRLLVL.

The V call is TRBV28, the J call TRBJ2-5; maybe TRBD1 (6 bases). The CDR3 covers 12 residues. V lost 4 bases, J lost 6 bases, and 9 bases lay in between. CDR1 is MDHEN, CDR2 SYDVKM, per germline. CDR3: CASSSTGKTQYF. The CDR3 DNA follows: TGTGCCAGCAGTTCTACAGGGAAGACCCAGTACTTC.

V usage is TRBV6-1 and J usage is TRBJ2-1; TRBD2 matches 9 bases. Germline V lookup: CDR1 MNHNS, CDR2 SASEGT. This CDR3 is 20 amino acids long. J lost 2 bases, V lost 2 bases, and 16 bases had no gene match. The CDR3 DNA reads TGTGCCAGCAGTGAATCGAAAAAAGGGTTAGCGGGAGCCCCCTACAATGAGCAGTTCTTC. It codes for CASSESKKGLAGAPYNEQFF.

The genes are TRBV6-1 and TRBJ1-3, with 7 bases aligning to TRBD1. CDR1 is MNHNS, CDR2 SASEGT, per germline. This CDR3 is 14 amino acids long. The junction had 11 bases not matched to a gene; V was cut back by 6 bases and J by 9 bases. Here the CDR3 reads CASSVTGPPGTIYF. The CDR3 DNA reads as TGTGCCAGCAGCGTGACAGGGCCCCCAGGCACCATATATTTT.

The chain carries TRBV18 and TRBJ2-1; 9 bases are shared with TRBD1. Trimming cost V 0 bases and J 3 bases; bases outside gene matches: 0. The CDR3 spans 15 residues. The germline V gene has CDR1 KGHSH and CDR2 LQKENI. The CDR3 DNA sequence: TGTGCCAGCTCACCACCGACAGGGGGCTACAATGAGCAGTTCTTC. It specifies CASSPPTGGYNEQFF. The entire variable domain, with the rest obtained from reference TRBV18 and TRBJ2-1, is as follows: NAGVMQNPRHLVRRRGQEARLRCSPMKGHSHVYWYRQLPEEGLKFMVYLQKENIIDESGMPKERFSAEFPKEGPSILRIQQVVRGDSAAYFCASSPPTGGYNEQFFGPGTRLTVL.

This CDR3 reads CAIEDAGGETQYF. For the CDR3, the DNA is TGTGCCATTGAGGACGCCGGGGGAGAGACCCAGTACTTC. This sequence joins TRBV10-3 and TRBJ2-5, with D tentatively TRBD2 (6 bases). CDR3 size: 13 residues. V lost 9 bases and J lost 4, with 15 bases in between. Germline CDR1 is ENHRY and CDR2 is SYGVKD.

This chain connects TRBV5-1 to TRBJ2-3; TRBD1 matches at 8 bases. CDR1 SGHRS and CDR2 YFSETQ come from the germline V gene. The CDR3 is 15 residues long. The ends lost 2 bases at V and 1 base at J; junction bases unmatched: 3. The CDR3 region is CASSLPGQGTDTQYF. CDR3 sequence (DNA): TGCGCCAGCAGCTTACCGGGACAGGGCACAGATACGCAGTATTTT.

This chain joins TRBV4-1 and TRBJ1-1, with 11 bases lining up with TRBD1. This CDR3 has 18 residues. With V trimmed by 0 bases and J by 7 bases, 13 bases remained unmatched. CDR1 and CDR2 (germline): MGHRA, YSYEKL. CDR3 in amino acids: CASSQDRGQGVLKGEAFF. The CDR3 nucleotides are TGCGCCAGCAGCCAAGACAGGGGACAGGGGGTCTTAAAAGGTGAAGCTTTCTTT.

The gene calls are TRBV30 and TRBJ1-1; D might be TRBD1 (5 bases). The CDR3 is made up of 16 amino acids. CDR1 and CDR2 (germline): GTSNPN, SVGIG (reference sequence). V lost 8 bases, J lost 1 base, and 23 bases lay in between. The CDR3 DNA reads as TGTGCCGGTAGTCGGGGGACGGACCAAGGGAACACTGAAGCTTTCTTT. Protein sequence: CAGSRGTDQGNTEAFF.

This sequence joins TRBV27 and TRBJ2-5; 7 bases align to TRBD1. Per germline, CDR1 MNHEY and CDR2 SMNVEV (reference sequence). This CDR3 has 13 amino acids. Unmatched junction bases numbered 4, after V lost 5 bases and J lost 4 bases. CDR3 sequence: CASSGTAVETQYF. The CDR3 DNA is TGTGCCAGCAGTGGGACAGCGGTAGAGACCCAGTACTTC.

CDR3 in DNA: TGTGCCAGCAGCTTATGGGGACAGGGAAATTTAGGGCAGTTCTTC. Encoded protein: CASSLWGQGNLGQFF. This chain connects TRBV11-2 to TRBJ2-1, with TRBD1 matching 9 bases. Germline V gene data show CDR1 as SGHAT and CDR2 as FQNNGV. The CDR3 is 15 residues long. V dropped 2 bases and J dropped 12; count of bases not matched to a gene: 11.

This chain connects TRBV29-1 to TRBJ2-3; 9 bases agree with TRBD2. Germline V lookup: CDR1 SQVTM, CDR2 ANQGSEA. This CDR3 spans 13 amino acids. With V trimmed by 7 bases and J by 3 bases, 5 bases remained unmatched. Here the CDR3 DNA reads TGCAGCGGGCGGGGGGGCTGGACAGATACGCAGTATTTT. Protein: CSGRGGWTDTQYF.

CDR3 sequence: CASSAQGGQETQYF. In DNA, the CDR3 is TGTGCCAGCAGTGCCCAGGGAGGGCAAGAGACCCAGTACTTC. The chain joins TRBV6-1 to TRBJ2-5; 7 bases are a match to TRBD2. The CDR3 totals 14 residues. V lost 4 bases, J lost 2 bases, and 4 bases stayed unmatched. Germline assignment: CDR1 MNHNS and CDR2 SASEGT.

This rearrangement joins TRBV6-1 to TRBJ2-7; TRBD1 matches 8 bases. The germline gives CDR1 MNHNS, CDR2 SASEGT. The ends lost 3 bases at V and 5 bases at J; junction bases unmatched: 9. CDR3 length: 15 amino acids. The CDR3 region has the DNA TGTGCCAGCAGTGACAGGGGGCGCTTGGGCCACGAGCAGTACTTC. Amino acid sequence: CASSDRGRLGHEQYF.

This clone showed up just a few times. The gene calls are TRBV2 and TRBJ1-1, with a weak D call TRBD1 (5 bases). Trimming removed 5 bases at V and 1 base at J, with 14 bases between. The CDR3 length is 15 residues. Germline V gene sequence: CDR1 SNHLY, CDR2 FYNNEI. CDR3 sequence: CASSRSLGGNTEAFF. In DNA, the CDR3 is TGTGCCAGCAGTCGGTCACTCGGGGGGAACACTGAAGCTTTCTTT.

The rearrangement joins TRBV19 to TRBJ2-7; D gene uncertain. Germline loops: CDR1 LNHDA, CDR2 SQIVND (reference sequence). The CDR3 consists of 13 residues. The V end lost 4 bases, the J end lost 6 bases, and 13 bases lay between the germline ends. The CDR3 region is CASSKGTAGEQYF. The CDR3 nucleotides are TGTGCCAGTAGTAAAGGTACAGCTGGCGAGCAGTACTTC.

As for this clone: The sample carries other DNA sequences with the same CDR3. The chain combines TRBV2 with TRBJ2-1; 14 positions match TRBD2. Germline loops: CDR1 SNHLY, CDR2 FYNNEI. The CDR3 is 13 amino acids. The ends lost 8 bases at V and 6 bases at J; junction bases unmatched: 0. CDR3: CASGTSGSNEQFF. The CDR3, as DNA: TGTGCCAGCGGGACTAGCGGGAGCAATGAGCAGTTCTTC.

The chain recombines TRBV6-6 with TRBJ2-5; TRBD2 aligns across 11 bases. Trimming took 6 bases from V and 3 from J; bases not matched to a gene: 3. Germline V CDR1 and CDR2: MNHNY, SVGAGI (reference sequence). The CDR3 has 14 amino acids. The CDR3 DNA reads TGTGCCAGCAGAAGACTAGCGGGAAAAGAGACCCAGTACTTC. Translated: CASRRLAGKETQYF.